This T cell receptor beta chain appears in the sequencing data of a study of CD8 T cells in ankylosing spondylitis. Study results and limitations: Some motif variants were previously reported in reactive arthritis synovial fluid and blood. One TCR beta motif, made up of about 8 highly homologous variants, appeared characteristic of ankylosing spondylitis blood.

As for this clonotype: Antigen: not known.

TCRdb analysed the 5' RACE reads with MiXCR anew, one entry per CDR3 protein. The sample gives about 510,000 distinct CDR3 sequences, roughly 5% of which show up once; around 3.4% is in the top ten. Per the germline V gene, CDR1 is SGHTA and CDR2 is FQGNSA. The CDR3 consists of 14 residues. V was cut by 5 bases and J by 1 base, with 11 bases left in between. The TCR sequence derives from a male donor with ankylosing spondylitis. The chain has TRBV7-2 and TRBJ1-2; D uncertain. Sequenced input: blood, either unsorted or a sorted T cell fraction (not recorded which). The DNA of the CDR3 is TGTGCCAGCAGCGGTCGGACGGATAACTATGGCTACACCTTC. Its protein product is CASSGRTDNYGYTF.